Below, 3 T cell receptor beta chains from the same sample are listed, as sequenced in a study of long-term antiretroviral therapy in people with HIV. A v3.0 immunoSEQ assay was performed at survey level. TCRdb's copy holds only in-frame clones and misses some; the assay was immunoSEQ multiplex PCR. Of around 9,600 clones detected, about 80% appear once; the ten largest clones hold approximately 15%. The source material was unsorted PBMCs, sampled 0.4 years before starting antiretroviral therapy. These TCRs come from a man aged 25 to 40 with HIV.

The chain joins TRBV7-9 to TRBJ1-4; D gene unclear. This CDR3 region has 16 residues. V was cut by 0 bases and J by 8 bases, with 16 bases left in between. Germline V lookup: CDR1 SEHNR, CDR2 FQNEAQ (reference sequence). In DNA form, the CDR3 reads TGTGCCAGCAGCTTAGCGGCCCCAAAAGGGTTGGAAAAACTGTTTTTT. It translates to CASSLAAPKGLEKLFF.

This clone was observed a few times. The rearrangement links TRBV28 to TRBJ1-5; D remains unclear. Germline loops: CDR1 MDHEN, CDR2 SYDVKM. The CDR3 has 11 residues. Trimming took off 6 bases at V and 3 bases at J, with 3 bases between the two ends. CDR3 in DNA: TGTGCCAGCAGCGACAATCAGCCCCAGCATTTT. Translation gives CASSDNQPQHF.

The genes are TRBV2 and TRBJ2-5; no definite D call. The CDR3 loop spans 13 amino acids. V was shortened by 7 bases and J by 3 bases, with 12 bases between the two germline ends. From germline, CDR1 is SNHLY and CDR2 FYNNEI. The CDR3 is CASIPDGEETQYF. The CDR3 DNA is TGTGCCAGCATACCCGATGGGGAAGAGACCCAGTACTTC.